Shown below are 31 T cell receptor beta chains from a single sample sequenced in a study of cytomegalovirus exposure and HLA in healthy donors. 13 Jbeta primers and 60 Vbeta primers were used for the PCR. Profiled with immunoSEQ multiplex PCR; TCRdb holds only in-frame clones, not every one. The data show about 140,000 clones, about four fifths seen once. Sequenced input: PBMCs. The receptors stem from a man between 40 and 49 years old in good health and CMV-seronegative.

The CDR3 region has the DNA TGTGCCAGCAGCGTAAGTGGGCAGAACACTGAAGCTTTCTTT. Residues: CASSVSGQNTEAFF. This chain links TRBV9 with TRBJ1-1; D gene ambiguous. Germline CDR1 SGDLS, CDR2 YYNGEE. The V gene lost 1 base and the J gene lost 1 base, with 8 bases spanning the gap. There are 14 residues in the CDR3.

The CDR3 DNA reads TGTGCCACCAGCCACAGGGCGGACTGGGAAAAACTGTTTTTT. This sequence encodes CATSHRADWEKLFF. This chain links TRBV15 with TRBJ1-4; tentative D call: TRBD1 (6 bases). Germline CDR1 is LNHNV and CDR2 is YYDKDF (reference sequence). The ends were cut back, 5 bases at V and 8 bases at J, with 15 bases in the middle. The CDR3 is made up of 14 amino acids.

This chain links TRBV18 with TRBJ1-1, with 7 nucleotides matching TRBD1. V lost 3 bases, J lost 0 bases, and 13 bases stayed unmatched. There are 18 residues in the CDR3. Germline-derived CDR1 and CDR2 are KGHSH and LQKENI. Written as DNA, the CDR3 is TGTGCCAGCTCACCTCAGACAGTGGCAGGGGGACTGAACACTGAAGCTTTCTTT. Protein product: CASSPQTVAGGLNTEAFF. The full variable domain, in which reference TRBV18 and TRBJ1-1 provide the parts outside the CDR3, is NAGVMQNPRHLVRRRGQEARLRCSPMKGHSHVYWYRQLPEEGLKFMVYLQKENIIDESGMPKERFSAEFPKEGPSILRIQQVVRGDSAAYFCASSPQTVAGGLNTEAFFGQGTRLTVV.

This clone has more than one count but fewer than ten. One junction end does not reproduce the germline sequence, and a read error may be involved. The rearrangement uses TRBV27 and TRBJ1-1; D unresolved. This CDR3 comprises 14 residues. Germline CDR1 MNHEY, CDR2 SMNVEV (reference sequence). CDR3 loop: CASSISPGNTEAFF. As DNA, the CDR3 is TGTGCCAGCAGTATATCCCCGGGGAACACTGAAGCTTTCTTT.

This clone was detected a few times. This chain connects TRBV2 to TRBJ1-2; TRBD1 is a possible D gene (5 bases). Germline assignment: CDR1 SNHLY and CDR2 FYNNEI. Trimming removed 5 bases at V and 1 base at J, with 11 bases between. The CDR3 sequence is 14 residues long. DNA of the CDR3: TGTGCCAGCAGTCTTGACAGCGTTAACTATGGCTACACCTTC. Translated, it gives CASSLDSVNYGYTF. Together with reference TRBV2 and TRBJ1-2, the CDR3 gives the full variable domain: EPEVTQTPSHQVTQMGQEVILRCVPISNHLYFYWYRQILGQKVEFLVSFYNNEISEKSEIFDDQFSVERPDGSNFTLKIRSTKLEDSAMYFCASSLDSVNYGYTFGSGTRLTVV.

The rearrangement links TRBV2 to TRBJ2-7, with D possibly matching TRBD2 (6 bases). Germline V gene sequence: CDR1 SNHLY, CDR2 FYNNEI. V was cut by 4 bases and J by 9 bases, with 16 bases left in between. The CDR3 sequence is 13 residues long. CDR3 nucleotide sequence: TGTGCCAGCAGTGGAGGAGGGGCCTGGGGGCAGTACTTC. Its translation: CASSGGGAWGQYF.

In its sample, this clone was seen a few times. This sequence joins TRBV18 and TRBJ1-1; the D gene is possibly TRBD1 (6 bases). The CDR3 is 15 amino acids. V was shortened by 3 bases and J by 1 base, with 12 bases between the two germline ends. The germline CDR1 and CDR2 sequences are KGHSH and LQKENI. The CDR3 loop reads CASSPVTRGNTEAFF. CDR3 sequence (DNA): TGTGCCAGCTCACCGGTTACCAGGGGGAACACTGAAGCTTTCTTT.

J is TRBJ2-5 and V is TRBV18; the match to TRBD2 covers 9 bases. Germline CDR1 is KGHSH and CDR2 is LQKENI. The junction had 3 bases not matched to a gene; V was cut back by 3 bases and J by 1 base. The CDR3 spans 15 residues. CDR3 bases: TGTGCCAGCTCACCGGATAGCGGGGGCCAAGAGACCCAGTACTTC. This encodes CASSPDSGGQETQYF.

V is TRBV11-2 and J is TRBJ2-7, with D maybe TRBD2 (5 bases). V was trimmed by 5 bases and J by 1 base, leaving 18 bases between them. The CDR3 loop spans 16 amino acids. The germline gives CDR1 SGHAT, CDR2 FQNNGV. DNA of the CDR3: TGTGCCAGCAGCCCCCCCTTGGGGAGTCCTTCCTACGAGCAGTACTTC. It codes for CASSPPLGSPSYEQYF.

The chain couples TRBV25-1 to TRBJ1-2, with D perhaps TRBD1 (5 bases). CDR1 is MGHDK and CDR2 is SYGVNS in the germline V gene. Trimming removed 6 bases from V and 3 bases from J, with 17 bases in between. CDR3 length: 15 amino acids. As DNA, the CDR3 is TGTGCCAGCAGCTCCCAGGCAGGGCGGTACTATGGCTACACCTTC. This translates into CASSSQAGRYYGYTF.

The chain couples TRBV2 to TRBJ1-2; no firm D call. CDR3 size: 13 residues. V was trimmed by 3 bases and J by 1 base, leaving 6 bases between them. From germline, CDR1 is SNHLY and CDR2 FYNNEI. DNA for the CDR3: TGTGCCAGCAGTGACCCCGTTAACTATGGCTACACCTTC. Translated, it gives CASSDPVNYGYTF.

This clone was picked up a small number of times. The V gene is TRBV29-1, the J gene TRBJ2-7; 9 nucleotides align to TRBD1. Germline V lookup: CDR1 SQVTM, CDR2 ANQGSEA. This CDR3 spans 15 amino acids. V was clipped by 3 bases and J by 6 bases; unmatched bases: 12. The CDR3 DNA sequence: TGCAGCGTTGATTTCGTGACAGGGGGTAATGGCGAGCAGTACTTC. It yields the protein CSVDFVTGGNGEQYF.

The V gene is TRBV7-9, the J gene TRBJ1-2; D is unclear. This CDR3 region has 12 residues. Trimming shortened V by 8 bases and J by 3 bases, and 10 bases separated the two germline ends. Per the germline V gene, CDR1 is SEHNR and CDR2 is FQNEAQ (reference sequence). The CDR3 region is CASVQMHYGYTF. The CDR3 DNA reads TGTGCCAGCGTACAGATGCACTATGGCTACACCTTC. Full variable domain (remainder filled in from reference TRBV7-9 and TRBJ1-2): DTGVSQNPRHKITKRGQNVTFRCDPISEHNRLYWYRQTLGQGPEFLTYFQNEAQLEKSRLLSDRFSAERPKGSFSTLEIQRTEQGDSAMYLCASVQMHYGYTFGSGTRLTVV.

This clone was counted between two and nine times. V usage is TRBV19 and J usage is TRBJ1-1, with D tentatively TRBD1 (6 bases). This CDR3 contains 12 residues. V was pared by 4 bases and J by 11 bases, with 14 bases between. Germline CDR1 LNHDA, CDR2 SQIVND (reference sequence). CDR3 sequence (DNA): TGTGCCAGTAGTACAACAGGGCCCTGGGCTTTCTTT. Its translation: CASSTTGPWAFF.

The chain has TRBV7-9 and TRBJ2-2; D is possibly TRBD1 (6 bases). Between the trimmed V and J ends, which lost 4 bases and 2 bases, there was a span of 14 bases. This CDR3 has 16 residues. CDR1 and CDR2 (germline): SEHNR, FQNEAQ (reference sequence). The CDR3 DNA is TGTGCCAGCAGCTCTACAGGGAAACTAAACACCGGGGAGCTGTTTTTT. It codes for CASSSTGKLNTGELFF.

Only one count was recorded for this clone. The chain joins TRBV16 to TRBJ2-7, with a weak D call TRBD2 (6 bases). Germline V gene lookup returns CDR1 KGHSY and CDR2 FQNENV. Trimming stripped 2 bases from V and 0 bases from J, with 17 bases between. This CDR3 has 17 residues. The DNA of the CDR3 is TGTGCCAGCAGCCAAGGGCTCTCCGGAGGGATCTCCTACGAGCAGTACTTC. Encoded protein: CASSQGLSGGISYEQYF.

The chain recombines TRBV6-4 with TRBJ2-3; TRBD2 aligns across 13 bases. Trimming took 2 bases from V and 4 from J; bases not matched to a gene: 6. CDR3 length equals 17 residues. Germline V CDR1 and CDR2: MRHNA, SNTAGT. The CDR3 DNA is TGTGCCAGCAGTGACACTCGGACTAGCGGGGGCCCAGATACGCAGTATTTT. Translation gives CASSDTRTSGGPDTQYF.

The chain is built from TRBV27 and TRBJ1-5; TRBD1 agrees at 9 bases. The CDR3 covers 17 residues. J lost 4 bases, V lost 8 bases, and 15 bases had no gene match. CDR1 is MNHEY and CDR2 is SMNVEV in the germline V gene (reference sequence). The CDR3 region has the DNA TGTGCCAGCCAAAGGACAGGGGCCTCGGGTGGGAATCAGCCCCAGCATTTT. This translates into CASQRTGASGGNQPQHF.

The chain joins TRBV10-1 to TRBJ2-1; 8 nucleotides agree with TRBD1. The junction had 1 base not matched to a gene; V was cut back by 5 bases and J by 7 bases. This CDR3 is built from 12 residues. Germline-derived CDR1 and CDR2 are WNHNN and SYGVQD (reference sequence). CDR3 nucleotide sequence: TGCGCCAGCAGTACAGGGGGAAATGAGCAGTTCTTC. Protein sequence: CASSTGGNEQFF.

V and J are TRBV19 and TRBJ1-1; D gene ambiguous. V lost 0 bases and J lost 8, with 10 bases in between. The germline V gene has CDR1 LNHDA and CDR2 SQIVND (reference sequence). This CDR3 has 13 amino acids. Here the CDR3 DNA reads TGTGCCAGTAGTATAGAGATAGAGGGAGAAGCTTTCTTT. This translates into CASSIEIEGEAFF. Together with reference TRBV19 and TRBJ1-1, the CDR3 gives the full variable domain: DGGITQSPKYLFRKEGQNVTLSCEQNLNHDAMYWYRQDPGQGLRLIYYSQIVNDFQKGDIAEGYSVSREKKESFPLTVTSAQKNPTAFYLCASSIEIEGEAFFGQGTRLTVV.

The chain is built from TRBV27 and TRBJ1-3, with TRBD1 matching 7 bases. The J segment lost 2 bases and the V segment lost 3 bases, leaving 4 bases of the junction unmatched. This CDR3 contains 15 residues. The germline V gene encodes CDR1 MNHEY and CDR2 SMNVEV (reference sequence). DNA for the CDR3: TGTGCCAGCAGTTTGGGGCAGGGGGCTGGAAACACCATATATTTT. Encoded protein: CASSLGQGAGNTIYF.

The V gene is TRBV25-1, the J gene TRBJ2-2, with 8 bases aligning to TRBD2. The CDR3 extends over 14 amino acids. The germline V gene has CDR1 MGHDK and CDR2 SYGVNS. After removal of 6 bases from V and 8 bases from J, the junction contained 8 bases not matched to a gene. CDR3 coding DNA: TGTGCCAGCAGACATCGAGGACTAGCTGGGGAGCTGTTTTTT. Protein sequence: CASRHRGLAGELFF.

This chain connects TRBV25-1 to TRBJ2-5; D remains unclear. The J call may be incorrect, as the DNA end agrees better with TRBJ2-7. The length of the CDR3 is 11 residues. Germline V gives CDR1 MGHDK, CDR2 SYGVNS. For the CDR3, the DNA is TGTGCCAGCAGTGACCACTACGAGCAGTACTTC. Its protein is CASSDHYEQYF.

In its sample, this clone was seen a few times. The rearrangement uses TRBV15 and TRBJ1-5, with D unclear. V dropped 0 bases and J dropped 1 base, with 7 bases sitting between them. CDR1 and CDR2 from the germline V gene are LNHNV and YYDKDF (reference sequence). This CDR3 contains 15 residues. The CDR3 reads CATSRDGKSNQPQHF. The CDR3 nucleotides read TGTGCCACCAGCAGAGATGGCAAGAGCAATCAGCCCCAGCATTTT.

The chain combines TRBV5-1 with TRBJ1-5, with D perhaps TRBD1 (6 bases). Germline V gene lookup returns CDR1 SGHRS and CDR2 YFSETQ. Trimming removed 3 bases from V and 0 bases from J, with 10 bases in between. The CDR3 runs 15 residues. Here the CDR3 reads CASSSTGNSNQPQHF. The DNA for the CDR3 is TGCGCCAGCAGCTCTACAGGGAATAGCAATCAGCCCCAGCATTTT.

V usage is TRBV7-8 and J usage is TRBJ2-7; D is ambiguous. Germline lookup yields CDR1 SGHVS and CDR2 FQNEAQ. This CDR3 spans 14 amino acids. The germline V and J ends were trimmed by 5 bases and 5 bases, with 16 bases remaining between them. The DNA of the CDR3 is TGTGCCAGCAGCCGACCTACCTTGCGGAACGAGCAGTACTTC. Protein: CASSRPTLRNEQYF.

The chain couples TRBV30 to TRBJ2-3; a weak D match, TRBD1 (6 bases). The V gene's germline CDR1 is GTSNPN and CDR2 SVGIG (reference sequence). The CDR3 has 14 residues. V lost 2 bases, J lost 2 bases, and 11 bases lay in between. The DNA for the CDR3 is TGTGCCTGGAGTCAGGGGCAAATCACAGATACGCAGTATTTT. As protein: CAWSQGQITDTQYF.

V is TRBV5-1 and J is TRBJ1-1; D perhaps matches TRBD1 (6 bases). V lost 4 bases, J lost 5 bases, and 18 bases lay in between. The CDR3 runs 15 residues. The germline V gene has CDR1 SGHRS and CDR2 YFSETQ. The CDR3 spells CASSPELGARTEAFF. Written as DNA, the CDR3 is TGCGCCAGCAGCCCCGAGCTGGGGGCCCGGACTGAAGCTTTCTTT. The full variable domain, rest sourced from reference TRBV5-1 and TRBJ1-1, is KAGVTQTPRYLIKTRGQQVTLSCSPISGHRSVSWYQQTPGQGLQFLFEYFSETQRNKGNFPGRFSGRQFSNSRSEMNVSTLELGDSALYLCASSPELGARTEAFFGQGTRLTVV.

This clone was seen a few times. The V call is TRBV5-1, the J call TRBJ1-4, with 7 bases fitting TRBD1. This CDR3 spans 13 amino acids. Per the germline V gene, CDR1 is SGHRS and CDR2 is YFSETQ. The V segment lost 2 bases and the J segment 7 bases; nucleotides outside the gene matches: 2. The CDR3 nucleotides read TGCGCCAGCAGCTTTCAGGGGGGTGAAAAACTGTTTTTT. Protein sequence: CASSFQGGEKLFF.

The sample holds one count of this clone. The J gene is TRBJ1-2, the V gene TRBV2; 8 bases are a match to TRBD1. CDR3 length equals 13 residues. Germline CDR1 reads SNHLY; CDR2 reads FYNNEI. V lost 6 bases and J lost 5; bases outside the gene matches: 5. The CDR3 DNA is TGTGCCAGCAGCCAGGGACAGGATTATGGCTACACCTTC. Protein product: CASSQGQDYGYTF.

The chain uses TRBV5-1 and TRBJ2-5; 8 bases line up with TRBD2. The CDR3 sequence is 15 residues long. Germline trimming cut 0 bases from V and 4 bases from J; bases unmatched to any gene: 5. Germline V gene lookup returns CDR1 SGHRS and CDR2 YFSETQ. The CDR3 region is CASSLVSGAGETQYF. CDR3 coding DNA: TGCGCCAGCAGCTTGGTTAGCGGGGCTGGAGAGACCCAGTACTTC.